This T cell receptor (beta chain) was sequenced for a study of brain T cells in children with intractable seizures. The V and J ends lost 1 base and 8 bases respectively, with 10 bases between them. This CDR3 region has 13 residues. CDR1 is SGDLS, CDR2 YYNGEE, per germline. This clone appeared a single time. Some clones are missing from TCRdb's copy, which holds only in-frame ones; the method was immunoSEQ multiplex PCR. The profile shows under 150,000 clones, roughly 92% of them singletons. This chain links TRBV9 with TRBJ2-4; D not certain. This specimen consisted of peripheral blood, obtained at surgery. The receptor was derived from a boy younger than two with hemimegalencephaly and intractable seizures. The CDR3 loop reads CASSVWPGDIQYF. In DNA, the CDR3 is TGTGCCAGCAGCGTATGGCCGGGTGACATTCAGTACTTC.